This T cell receptor beta chain appears in the sequencing data of a study of shared T cell receptors in the human thymus. The assay was immunoSEQ multiplex PCR, and TCRdb's table has in-frame clones only and misses some. The sample holds about 660,000 clones, approximately 88% seen once. V lost 5 bases and J lost 4; bases outside the gene matches: 5. The CDR3 consists of 15 residues. Germline V gene data show CDR1 as SEHNR and CDR2 as FQNEAQ (reference sequence). These records were also assigned to another study, of human thymus T cells. That paper adds: Resections from corrective heart surgery provided thymus tissue. Related work showed strongly overlapping thymic repertoires across unrelated individuals.

The chain uses TRBV7-9 and TRBJ1-4; TRBD1 agrees at 9 bases. The sample was thymocytes. This receptor was identified in a boy in the first two years of life with a congenital heart defect. The CDR3 spells CASSHRTGDNEKLFF. CDR3 DNA: TGTGCCAGCAGCCATCGGACAGGGGATAATGAAAAACTGTTTTTT.